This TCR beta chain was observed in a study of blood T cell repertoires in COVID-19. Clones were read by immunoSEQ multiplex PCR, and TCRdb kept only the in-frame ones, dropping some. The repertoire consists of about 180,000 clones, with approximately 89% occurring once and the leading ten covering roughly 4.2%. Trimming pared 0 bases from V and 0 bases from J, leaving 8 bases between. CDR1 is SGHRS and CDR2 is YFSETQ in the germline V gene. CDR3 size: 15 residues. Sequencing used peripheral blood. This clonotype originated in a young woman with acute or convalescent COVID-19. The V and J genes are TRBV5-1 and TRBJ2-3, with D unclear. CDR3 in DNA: TGCGCCAGCAGCTTGGACTACACTAGCACAGATACGCAGTATTTT. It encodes CASSLDYTSTDTQYF.